This is a list of T cell receptor beta chains from one sample in a study of pediatric ulcerative colitis. The protocol was immunoSEQ multiplex PCR, while the TCRdb copy is restricted to in-frame clones and leaves out a portion. The sample contains about 24,000 clones, 70% to 75% of which appear only once. The sequencing input was gut tissue. These receptors were taken from a boy aged 5-17 years with severe ulcerative colitis. CDR3s include the opening cysteine and the closing phenylalanine or tryptophan. D genes are given only for firm matches. A clone size is listed for some rows: how often the clone was seen (once, few, many), or a class if it is expanded.

d_call cdr3_length clone_size j_call v_call cdr3_aa cdr3_nt
NA 14 NA TRBJ2-1 TRBV30 CAWSPGLGDNEQFF TGTGCCTGGAGCCCCGGGCTAGGAGACAATGAGCAGTTCTTC
NA 15 few TRBJ1-5 TRBV2 CASSRGGVGNQPQHF TGTGCCAGCAGTCGGGGCGGGGTTGGGAATCAGCCCCAGCATTTT
TRBD1 14 few TRBJ1-2 TRBV19 CASSLTGTGLGYTF TGTGCCAGTAGTTTAACCGGGACAGGGCTTGGCTACACCTTC
TRBD2 17 NA TRBJ2-1 TRBV9 CASSALAGGPPYNEQFF TGTGCCAGCAGCGCCCTAGCGGGAGGGCCCCCCTACAATGAGCAGTTCTTC
NA 13 NA TRBJ1-1 TRBV19 CASSIDDTTAAFF TGTGCCAGTAGTATAGATGATACGACAGCAGCTTTCTTT
NA 13 NA TRBJ1-1 TRBV13 CASSNRDLKAAFF TGTGCCAGCAGCAACCGGGACCTAAAGGCGGCTTTCTTT
NA 18 NA TRBJ2-6 TRBV6-1 CASSDWDKGLRGANVLTF TGTGCCAGCAGTGATTGGGACAAGGGGTTACGGGGGGCCAACGTCCTGACTTTC
NA 14 NA TRBJ1-1 TRBV6-5 CASSYSPGSPEAFF TGTGCCAGCAGTTACTCTCCCGGTAGCCCTGAAGCTTTCTTT
NA 14 NA TRBJ1-4 TRBV2 CASRGTTGAEKLFF TGTGCCAGCAGGGGGACAACGGGGGCTGAAAAACTGTTTTTT
NA 16 few TRBJ1-1 TRBV7-2 CASSFQRAGGVTEAFF TGTGCCAGCAGCTTTCAACGCGCAGGAGGGGTCACTGAAGCTTTCTTT
TRBD1 15 NA TRBJ2-5 TRBV9 CASSESPGTGETQYF TGTGCCAGCAGCGAATCCCCTGGGACAGGGGAGACCCAGTACTTC
TRBD2 16 few TRBJ2-3 TRBV18 CASSPAGRASTDTQYF TGTGCCAGCTCACCAGCCGGGAGGGCAAGCACAGATACGCAGTATTTT
NA 15 NA TRBJ1-1 TRBV14 CASSQSDIMNTEAFF TGTGCCAGCAGCCAATCGGACATTATGAACACTGAAGCTTTCTTT
NA 15 NA TRBJ1-2 TRBV6-1 CASSPSEEGYYGYTF TGTGCCAGCAGTCCAAGCGAGGAGGGGTACTATGGCTACACCTTC
NA 14 NA TRBJ2-7 TRBV21-1 CASSRWSGDYEQYF TGTGCCAGCAGCAGGTGGTCGGGGGACTACGAGCAGTACTTC
NA 14 NA TRBJ2-3 TRBV10-2 CASSDPSRVDTQYF TGCGCCAGCAGTGACCCGTCTAGGGTCGATACGCAGTATTTT